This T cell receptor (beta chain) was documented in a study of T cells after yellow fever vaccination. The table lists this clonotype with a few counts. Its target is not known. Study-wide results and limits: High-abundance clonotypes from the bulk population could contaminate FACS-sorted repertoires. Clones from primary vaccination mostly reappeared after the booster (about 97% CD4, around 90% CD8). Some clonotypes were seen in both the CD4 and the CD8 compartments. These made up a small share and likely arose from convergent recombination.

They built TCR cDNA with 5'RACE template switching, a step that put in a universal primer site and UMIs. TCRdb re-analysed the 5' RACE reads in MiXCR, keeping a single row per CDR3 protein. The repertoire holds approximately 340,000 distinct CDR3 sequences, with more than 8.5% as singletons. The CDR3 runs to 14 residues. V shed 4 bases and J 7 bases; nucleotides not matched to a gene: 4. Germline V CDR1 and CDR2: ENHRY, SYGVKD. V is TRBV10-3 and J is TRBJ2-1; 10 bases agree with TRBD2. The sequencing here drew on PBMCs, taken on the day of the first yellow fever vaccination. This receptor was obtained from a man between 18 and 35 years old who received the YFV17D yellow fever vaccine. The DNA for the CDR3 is TGTGCCATCAGTGCTAGCGGGAGCTTTAATGAGCAGTTCTTC. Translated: CAISASGSFNEQFF.